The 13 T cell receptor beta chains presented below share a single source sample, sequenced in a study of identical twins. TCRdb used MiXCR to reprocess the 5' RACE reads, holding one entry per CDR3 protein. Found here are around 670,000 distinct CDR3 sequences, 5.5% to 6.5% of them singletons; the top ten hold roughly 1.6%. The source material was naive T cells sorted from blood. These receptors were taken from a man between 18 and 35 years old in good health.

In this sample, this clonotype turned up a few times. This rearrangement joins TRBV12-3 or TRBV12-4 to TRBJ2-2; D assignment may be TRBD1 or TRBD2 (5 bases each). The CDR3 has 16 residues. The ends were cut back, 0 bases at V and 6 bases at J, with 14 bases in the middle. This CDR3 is CASSLAQMQGAGELFF. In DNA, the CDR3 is TGTGCCAGCAGTTTAGCGCAGATGCAGGGAGCCGGGGAGCTGTTTTTT.

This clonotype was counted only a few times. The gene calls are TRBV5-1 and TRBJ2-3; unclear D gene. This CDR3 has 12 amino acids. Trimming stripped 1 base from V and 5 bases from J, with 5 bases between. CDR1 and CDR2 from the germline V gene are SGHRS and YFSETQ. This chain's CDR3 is CASSLTRDTQYF. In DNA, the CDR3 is TGCGCCAGCAGCTTGACGAGAGATACGCAGTATTTT.

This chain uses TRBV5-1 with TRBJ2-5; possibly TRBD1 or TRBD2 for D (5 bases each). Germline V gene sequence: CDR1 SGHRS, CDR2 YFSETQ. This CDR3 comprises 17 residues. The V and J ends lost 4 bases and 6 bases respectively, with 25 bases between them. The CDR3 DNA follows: TGCGCCAGCAGCCAGCCCCCCCTCCGGGATGGGGGTAAGACCCAGTACTTC. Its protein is CASSQPPLRDGGKTQYF.

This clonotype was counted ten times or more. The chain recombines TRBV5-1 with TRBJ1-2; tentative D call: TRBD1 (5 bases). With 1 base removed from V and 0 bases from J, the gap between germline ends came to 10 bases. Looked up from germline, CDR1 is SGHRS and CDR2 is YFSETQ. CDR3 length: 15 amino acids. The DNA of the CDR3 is TGCGCCAGCAGCTTGACAGGACAAGCTAACTATGGCTACACCTTC. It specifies CASSLTGQANYGYTF.

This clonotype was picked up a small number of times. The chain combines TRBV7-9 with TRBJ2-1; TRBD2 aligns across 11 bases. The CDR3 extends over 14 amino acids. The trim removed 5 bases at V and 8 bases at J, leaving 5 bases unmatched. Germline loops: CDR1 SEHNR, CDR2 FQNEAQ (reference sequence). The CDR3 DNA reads TGTGCCAGCAGCCAAATAGCGGGAGGGGATGAGCAGTTCTTC. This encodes CASSQIAGGDEQFF.

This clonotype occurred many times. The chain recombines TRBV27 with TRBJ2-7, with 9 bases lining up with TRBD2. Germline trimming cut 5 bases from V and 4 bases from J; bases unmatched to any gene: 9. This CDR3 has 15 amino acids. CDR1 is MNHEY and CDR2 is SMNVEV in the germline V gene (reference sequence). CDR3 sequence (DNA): TGTGCCAGCAGTCTCGGGGCGGGAGGGCCATACGAGCAGTACTTC. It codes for CASSLGAGGPYEQYF.

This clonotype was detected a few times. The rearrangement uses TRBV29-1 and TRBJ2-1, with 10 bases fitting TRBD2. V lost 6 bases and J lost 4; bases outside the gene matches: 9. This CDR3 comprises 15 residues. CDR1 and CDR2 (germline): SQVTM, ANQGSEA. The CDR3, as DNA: TGCAGCGTAGCCATCTCTAGCGGGAGATACAATGAGCAGTTCTTC. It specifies CSVAISSGRYNEQFF.

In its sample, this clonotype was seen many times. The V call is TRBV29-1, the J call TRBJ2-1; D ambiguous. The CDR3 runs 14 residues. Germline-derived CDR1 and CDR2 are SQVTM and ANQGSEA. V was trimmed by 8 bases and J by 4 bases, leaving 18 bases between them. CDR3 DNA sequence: TGCAGCACCAAAAATCGTGGGCTGTACAATGAGCAGTTCTTC. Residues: CSTKNRGLYNEQFF.

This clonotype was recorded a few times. CDR3 sequence reads: CASSPLAGLANTGELFF. CDR3 coding DNA: TGTGCCAGCAGCCCTTTAGCGGGACTAGCGAACACCGGGGAGCTGTTTTTT. The rearrangement uses TRBV7-9 and TRBJ2-2; 8 nucleotides align to TRBD2. The CDR3 is 17 amino acids. Germline V gene lookup returns CDR1 SEHNR and CDR2 FQNEAQ (reference sequence). The trim removed 5 bases at V and 0 bases at J, leaving 8 bases unmatched.

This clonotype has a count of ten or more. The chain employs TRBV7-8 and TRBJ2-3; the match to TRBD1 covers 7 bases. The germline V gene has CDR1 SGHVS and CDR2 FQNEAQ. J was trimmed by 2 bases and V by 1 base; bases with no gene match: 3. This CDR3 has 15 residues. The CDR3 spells CASSLEQGFTDTQYF. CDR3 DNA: TGTGCCAGCAGCTTAGAACAGGGGTTCACAGATACGCAGTATTTT. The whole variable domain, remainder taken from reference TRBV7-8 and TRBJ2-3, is GAGVSQSPRYKVAKRGQDVALRCDPISGHVSLFWYQQALGQGPEFLTYFQNEAQLDKSGLPSDRFFAERPEGSVSTLKIQRTQQEDSAVYLCASSLEQGFTDTQYFGPGTRLTVL.

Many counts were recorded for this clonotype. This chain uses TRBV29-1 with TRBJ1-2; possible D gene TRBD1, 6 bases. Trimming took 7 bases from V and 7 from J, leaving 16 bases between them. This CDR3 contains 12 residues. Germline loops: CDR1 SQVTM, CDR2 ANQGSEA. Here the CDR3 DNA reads TGCAGCGCTAAGGACAGTAGTCTTGGCTACACCTTC. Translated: CSAKDSSLGYTF.

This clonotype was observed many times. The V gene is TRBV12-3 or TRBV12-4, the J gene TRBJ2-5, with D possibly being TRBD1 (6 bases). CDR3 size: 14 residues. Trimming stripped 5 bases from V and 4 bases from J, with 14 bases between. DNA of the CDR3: TGTGCCAGCAGTGGGACACCTCGCTCAGAGACCCAGTACTTC. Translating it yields CASSGTPRSETQYF.

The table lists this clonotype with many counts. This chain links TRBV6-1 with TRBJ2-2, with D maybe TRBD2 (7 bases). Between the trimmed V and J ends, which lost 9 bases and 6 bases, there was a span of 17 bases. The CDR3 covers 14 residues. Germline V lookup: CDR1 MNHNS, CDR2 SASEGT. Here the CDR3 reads CASGAGAWAGELFF. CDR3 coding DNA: TGTGCCAGTGGGGCGGGGGCGTGGGCCGGGGAGCTGTTTTTT.